The clone carrying this T cell receptor beta chain was counted at least ten times. This record belongs to a study of T-cell reconstitution after alpha-beta-depleted transplantation in children. Unique molecular identifiers were incorporated when the TCRbeta library was constructed. TCRdb itself ran the PCR reads through MiXCR, one entry per CDR3 protein. The data show roughly 220,000 distinct CDR3 sequences, with around 8.9% seen just once and approximately 5% held by the top ten. CDR1 is SGHVS, CDR2 FNYEAQ, per germline. This CDR3 region has 13 residues. The ends were cut back, 5 bases at V and 5 bases at J, with 12 bases in the middle.

V gene TRBV7-6 combines with J gene TRBJ1-2; D perhaps matches TRBD1 (6 bases). The sequences come from PBMCs from the stem cell graft donor, collected from the stem cell graft. The sequence derives from a human donor who donated a stem cell graft to a child with SCID. The CDR3 coding sequence is TGTGCCAGCAGCCCAACAGGGACGTATGGCTACACCTTC. This codes for CASSPTGTYGYTF.